A selection of T cell receptor beta chains follows, all from one sample in a study of blood T cell repertoires in COVID-19. Sequencing was performed with immunoSEQ multiplex PCR; in TCRdb, only in-frame clones are kept and a portion is missing. The table has about 400,000 clones, roughly nine tenths seen once. The source material was peripheral blood. The receptors originated from a man aged 40-50 years with acute or convalescent COVID-19. CDR3s include the opening cysteine and the closing phenylalanine or tryptophan. The D gene is left open where the match is weak. Clone size is shown for a subset of rows, as once, few, many or a class of expanded clone.

>.|TRBJ2-1|.|TRBV10-1
CASSRGATYNEQFF
TGCGCCAGCAGCCGCGGGGCCACCTACAATGAGCAGTTCTTC
>.|TRBJ1-2|.|TRBV10-3
CAISQDSRTGYTF
TGTGCCATCAGCCAGGACAGCCGAACTGGCTACACCTTC
>.|TRBJ2-6|.|TRBV2
CASSDPSLRGSLFGANVLTF
TGTGCCAGCAGTGACCCTAGTCTTAGGGGTAGCCTCTTTGGGGCCAACGTCCTGACTTTC
>.|TRBJ1-5|.|TRBV5-8
CASSPDSNQPQHF
TGTGCCAGCAGCCCAGATAGCAATCAGCCCCAGCATTTT
>TRBD2|TRBJ2-5|.|TRBV6-1
CASSETSGLALETQYF
TGTGCCAGCAGTGAAACCTCGGGACTAGCGTTGGAGACCCAGTACTTC
>TRBD1|TRBJ1-2|.|TRBV7-2
CASSLQGASYGYTF
TGTGCCAGCAGCTTACAGGGGGCCAGCTATGGCTACACCTTC
>TRBD1|TRBJ2-2|.|TRBV28
CASRTGTGGVGELFF
TGTGCCAGCAGAACTGGGACAGGGGGTGTCGGGGAGCTGTTTTTT
>.|TRBJ2-7|.|TRBV7-8
CASSLSSNYEQYF
TGTGCCAGCAGTCTCTCGAGCAACTACGAGCAGTACTTC
>TRBD1|TRBJ1-2|.|TRBV7-8
CASSPTGGGNYYYGYTF
TGTGCCAGCAGCCCGACAGGGGGCGGCAATTACTACTATGGCTACACCTTC
>TRBD2|TRBJ2-2|.|TRBV9
CASSVMPGGLEYAGELFF
TGTGCCAGCAGCGTAATGCCGGGAGGGCTGGAGTATGCCGGGGAGCTGTTTTTT
>.|TRBJ2-3|.|TRBV4-2
CASSQETCPLCTDTQYF
TGTGCCAGCAGCCAAGAAACTTGCCCGCTCTGCACAGATACGCAGTATTTT
>.|TRBJ1-2|few|TRBV6-2/TRBV6-3
CASSYATRYGYTF
TGTGCCAGCAGTTACGCTACTCGGTATGGCTACACCTTC
>.|TRBJ1-2|.|TRBV21-1
CASSKEVWKLIPYGYTF
TGTGCCAGCAGCAAAGAGGTCTGGAAACTAATCCCCTATGGCTACACCTTC
>.|TRBJ1-2|.|TRBV7-2
CASSLGQSYGYTF
TGTGCCAGCAGCTTAGGACAGAGCTATGGCTACACCTTC
>.|TRBJ1-4|.|TRBV27
CASSHRDEKLFF
TGTGCCAGCAGCCACAGGGATGAAAAACTGTTTTTT
>TRBD1|TRBJ2-5|.|TRBV27
CASSPTDRTGDETQYF
TGTGCCAGCAGCCCCACGGATCGGACAGGGGACGAGACCCAGTACTTC
>TRBD1|TRBJ1-2|.|TRBV9
CASGRDRGRRGYTF
TGTGCCAGCGGTCGGGACAGGGGGCGACGTGGCTACACCTTC
>TRBD2|TRBJ2-7|.|TRBV5-6
CASSLRASGISYEQYF
TGTGCCAGCAGCTTGCGGGCTAGCGGAATCTCCTACGAGCAGTACTTC
>.|TRBJ1-2|.|TRBV29-1
CSVSISPNYGYTF
TGCAGCGTCTCTATCTCCCCGAACTATGGCTACACCTTC
>TRBD1|TRBJ2-1|.|TRBV27
CASSPGQGAYNEQFF
TGTGCCAGCAGTCCGGGACAGGGGGCTTACAATGAGCAGTTCTTC
>.|TRBJ2-7|.|TRBV2
CASSPSARDF
TGTGCCAGCAGTCCATCCGCGCGGGACTTC
>.|TRBJ1-5|.|TRBV9
CASRTERSNQPQHF
TGTGCCAGCAGAACAGAAAGAAGCAATCAGCCCCAGCATTTT
>.|TRBJ2-3|.|TRBV21-1
CASSKGRGSPSTDTQYF
TGTGCCAGCAGCAAAGGAAGGGGCAGCCCTAGCACAGATACGCAGTATTTT
>.|TRBJ1-5|.|TRBV7-9
CASRAGLGGNQPQHF
TGTGCCAGCCGCGCGGGGCTGGGGGGCAATCAGCCCCAGCATTTT
>.|TRBJ2-7|.|TRBV11-2
CASSLAAGLTYEQYF
TGTGCCAGCAGCTTAGCCGCTGGGCTCACCTACGAGCAGTACTTC
>TRBD1|TRBJ2-7|.|TRBV12-5
CASGPGTGAYEQYF
TGTGCTAGTGGGCCCGGGACAGGGGCCTACGAGCAGTACTTC
>.|TRBJ2-7|.|TRBV5-4
CASSREQGRSYEQYF
TGTGCCAGCAGCCGTGAGCAGGGTCGCTCCTACGAGCAGTACTTC
>.|TRBJ1-4|.|TRBV9
CASSASGTRDEKLFF
TGTGCCAGCAGCGCAAGCGGGACACGAGATGAAAAACTGTTTTTT
>.|TRBJ1-3|.|TRBV2
CASMGDGNTIYF
TGTGCCAGCATGGGAGATGGAAACACCATATATTTT
>TRBD1|TRBJ2-7|.|TRBV7-9
CASSLAMGDRGTYEQYF
TGTGCCAGCAGCTTAGCTATGGGGGACAGGGGAACCTACGAGCAGTACTTC
>.|TRBJ1-3|.|TRBV6-5
CASNYFFSADTIYF
TGTGCCAGCAACTACTTCTTCTCGGCGGACACCATATATTTT
>.|TRBJ2-2|.|TRBV3-1/TRBV3-2
CASSQGGPNTGELFF
TGTGCCAGCAGCCAAGGGGGGCCTAACACCGGGGAGCTGTTTTTT
>.|TRBJ1-2|.|TRBV28
CASRTGILYGYTF
TGTGCCAGCAGAACCGGGATACTCTATGGCTACACCTTC
>TRBD1|TRBJ2-7|once|TRBV6-5
CASSSQGARYEQYF
TGTGCCAGCAGTTCACAGGGGGCGCGCTACGAGCAGTACTTC
>.|TRBJ2-1|.|TRBV27
CASSFSPGVGNEQFF
TGTGCCAGCAGTTTCTCCCCAGGGGTCGGGAATGAGCAGTTCTTC
>TRBD1|TRBJ1-4|once|TRBV2
CASSATGGRNEKLFF
TGTGCCAGCAGCGCGACAGGGGGGAGAAATGAAAAACTGTTTTTT
>TRBD1|TRBJ2-2|.|TRBV5-1
CASTTLGGPGTGELFF
TGCGCCAGCACCACATTAGGGGGCCCGGGAACCGGGGAGCTGTTTTTT
>.|TRBJ2-3|.|TRBV28
CASSSPRGGSTDTQYF
TGTGCCAGCAGTTCCCCGAGGGGGGGGAGCACAGATACGCAGTATTTT
>TRBD1|TRBJ1-4|.|TRBV9
CASSAETGGVEKLFF
TGTGCCAGCAGCGCAGAGACAGGGGGAGTTGAAAAACTGTTTTTT
>.|TRBJ1-2|.|TRBV28
CASTRPTEYYGYTF
TGTGCCAGCACCCGGCCGACAGAATACTATGGCTACACCTTC
>.|TRBJ2-3|.|TRBV7-2
CASSLGGPSTDTQYF
TGTGCCAGCAGCTTAGGGGGCCCCAGCACAGATACGCAGTATTTT
>TRBD1|TRBJ1-2|.|TRBV29-1
CSAWTGRNGYTF
TGCAGCGCCTGGACAGGGCGGAATGGCTACACCTTC
>TRBD1|TRBJ1-2|few|TRBV24-1
CATSDPDRVGGYTF
TGTGCCACCAGTGACCCGGACAGGGTAGGTGGCTACACCTTC
>TRBD1|TRBJ1-1|few|TRBV5-5
CASSFWTGAEAFF
TGTGCCAGCAGCTTTTGGACAGGGGCTGAAGCTTTCTTT